A selection of T cell receptor beta chains follows, all from one sample in a study of control samples from healthy donors and cancer patients. The protocol was immunoSEQ multiplex PCR, while the TCRdb copy is restricted to in-frame clones and leaves out a portion. The top ten clones hold 0.65% to 0.85% of a sample with 150,000 to 200,000 clones, 80% to 95% of them seen once. What was sequenced was blood. All receptors derive from a woman aged 25 to 39 in good health. Each CDR3 is given with its conserved first and last residue. The D gene is left open where the match is weak. Not every row has a clone size; where given, it reads once, few, many or a size class.

d_call,j_call,v_call,clone_size,cdr3_aa,cdr3_nt
NA,TRBJ1-6,TRBV10-3,NA,CAISEYREGSPLHF,TGTGCCATCAGTGAGTACAGGGAAGGCTCACCCCTCCACTTT
NA,TRBJ1-5,TRBV6-1,NA,CASSEWRYSNQPQHF,TGTGCCAGCAGTGAATGGAGGTATAGCAATCAGCCCCAGCATTTT
NA,TRBJ2-5,TRBV2,NA,CASSTELVETQYF,TGTGCCAGCAGTACAGAACTCGTAGAGACCCAGTACTTC
TRBD1,TRBJ2-1,TRBV2,NA,CAILHPTGSSYNEQFF,TGTGCCATCCTACACCCGACAGGGAGCTCCTACAATGAGCAGTTCTTC
NA,TRBJ2-3,TRBV11-2,NA,CASSLVITGGATDTQYF,TGTGCCAGCAGCTTAGTAATTACGGGTGGCGCCACAGATACGCAGTATTTT
NA,TRBJ1-1,TRBV18,NA,CASSRSQNTEAFF,TGTGCCAGCTCACGATCACAGAACACTGAAGCTTTCTTT
TRBD2,TRBJ2-1,TRBV5-6,NA,CASSPEIKRETLNEQFF,TGTGCCAGCAGCCCGGAAATAAAGCGGGAGACCCTCAATGAGCAGTTCTTC
TRBD2,TRBJ2-3,TRBV28,NA,CMVVRGNSDTQYF,TGTATGGTCGTGCGGGGGAATTCAGATACGCAGTATTTT
NA,TRBJ2-7,TRBV2,NA,CASSEAGHTYEQYF,TGTGCCAGCAGTGAAGCGGGACACACCTACGAGCAGTACTTC
NA,TRBJ2-5,TRBV5-8,NA,CASSKLILQETQYF,TGTGCCAGCAGCAAGCTGATCCTGCAAGAGACCCAGTACTTC
NA,TRBJ2-2,TRBV29-1,NA,CSVEGDQGPGELFF,TGCAGCGTTGAAGGGGACCAGGGGCCCGGGGAGCTGTTTTTT
NA,TRBJ1-5,TRBV7-2,NA,CASSLRAGEGQPQHF,TGTGCCAGCAGCTTACGGGCGGGGGAGGGTCAGCCCCAGCATTTT
NA,TRBJ2-1,TRBV5-8,NA,CASSLGRANEQFF,TGTGCCAGCAGCTTGGGAAGGGCAAATGAGCAGTTCTTC
NA,TRBJ2-1,TRBV29-1,NA,CSVERASYNEQFF,TGCAGCGTTGAACGGGCCTCCTACAATGAGCAGTTCTTC
TRBD1,TRBJ2-2,TRBV18,NA,CASSPLQGLNTGELFF,TGTGCCAGCTCACCATTACAGGGGTTGAACACCGGGGAGCTGTTTTTT
NA,TRBJ2-3,TRBV29-1,NA,CSASEAADTQYF,TGCAGCGCCTCGGAGGCAGCAGATACGCAGTATTTT
NA,TRBJ1-4,TRBV5-1,few,CASRNGGVDEKLFF,TGCGCCAGCAGAAATGGGGGGGTTGATGAAAAACTGTTTTTT
NA,TRBJ2-7,TRBV7-9,NA,CASSSGGTRTFYEQYF,TGTGCCAGCAGCTCTGGGGGGACAAGAACGTTTTACGAGCAGTACTTC
NA,TRBJ1-2,TRBV29-1,NA,CSVGTGGHYGYTF,TGCAGCGTGGGAACGGGGGGGCACTATGGCTACACCTTC
NA,TRBJ2-1,TRBV27,NA,CASSPGRFYNEQFF,TGTGCCAGCAGTCCTGGCAGGTTCTACAATGAGCAGTTCTTC
NA,TRBJ1-2,TRBV10-1,once,CASSGTLPYGYTF,TGCGCCAGCAGTGGAACTCTTCCCTATGGCTACACCTTC
NA,TRBJ2-7,TRBV4-3,NA,CASSQGSSYSYEQYF,TGCGCCAGCAGCCAAGGAAGCAGCTACTCCTACGAGCAGTACTTC
NA,TRBJ1-3,TRBV5-1,NA,CASSEGSGNTIYF,TGCGCCAGCAGCGAGGGCTCTGGAAACACCATATATTTT
NA,TRBJ2-6,TRBV30,NA,CAWGTSGANVLTF,TGTGCCTGGGGAACCTCTGGGGCCAACGTCCTGACTTTC
NA,TRBJ1-5,TRBV19,NA,CASTRGPGGQPQHF,TGTGCCAGCACCCGCGGACCCGGAGGGCAGCCCCAGCATTTT
TRBD1,TRBJ2-7,TRBV6-6,NA,CASSPQRGRTGPTYEQYF,TGTGCCAGCAGTCCTCAGAGGGGCAGGACAGGGCCAACCTACGAGCAGTACTTC
NA,TRBJ1-5,TRBV13,NA,CASSLGSGALGTQHF,TGTGCCAGCAGCTTAGGTTCAGGGGCCCTCGGGACCCAGCATTTT
NA,TRBJ1-1,TRBV28,NA,CASGARTEAFF,TGTGCCAGCGGGGCCCGCACTGAAGCTTTCTTT
NA,TRBJ1-5,TRBV19,NA,CASSIGGFNQPQHF,TGTGCCAGTAGTATTGGCGGTTTCAATCAGCCCCAGCATTTT
NA,TRBJ2-7,TRBV28,NA,CASRSIYEQYF,TGTGCCAGCAGGTCGATCTACGAGCAGTACTTC
TRBD2,TRBJ2-5,TRBV6-2/TRBV6-3,NA,CASSSGLAGVETQYF,TGTGCCAGCAGTTCGGGACTAGCGGGAGTTGAGACCCAGTACTTC
NA,TRBJ1-5,TRBV18,NA,CASSQGRGNQPQHF,TGTGCCAGCTCCCAAGGACGGGGCAATCAGCCCCAGCATTTT
NA,TRBJ1-4,TRBV9,NA,CASSVGPGLGEKLFF,TGTGCCAGCAGCGTAGGACCGGGCCTGGGGGAAAAACTGTTTTTT
NA,TRBJ2-2,TRBV18,once,CASSRQEYTGELFF,TGTGCCAGCTCCCGCCAGGAGTACACCGGGGAGCTGTTTTTT
TRBD1,TRBJ2-7,TRBV9,once,CASSQGTDSYEQYF,TGTGCCAGCAGCCAGGGGACAGACTCCTACGAGCAGTACTTC
NA,TRBJ2-4,TRBV5-1,NA,CASSTGLAIKLAKNIQYF,TGCGCCAGCAGCACCGGACTTGCGATAAAGCTAGCCAAAAACATTCAGTACTTC
TRBD2,TRBJ2-3,TRBV7-2,NA,CASSDPGLALDTQYF,TGTGCCAGCAGCGACCCGGGACTAGCGTTAGATACGCAGTATTTT
TRBD2,TRBJ2-2,TRBV7-9,few,CASSVTSGAGELFF,TGTGCCAGCAGCGTTACTAGCGGGGCCGGGGAGCTGTTTTTT
NA,TRBJ2-7,TRBV20-1,NA,CSASLTQVAYEQYF,TGCAGTGCTAGTCTAACGCAGGTTGCCTACGAGCAGTACTTC
TRBD2,TRBJ2-3,TRBV6-1,NA,CASDAGGGADTQYF,TGTGCCAGCGACGCGGGGGGAGGCGCAGATACGCAGTATTTT
TRBD1,TRBJ2-7,TRBV29-1,NA,CSVEEVPDRVGAYEQYF,TGCAGCGTTGAAGAGGTGCCTGACAGGGTAGGGGCCTACGAGCAGTACTTC
NA,TRBJ2-7,TRBV5-1,NA,CASSFASSYEQYF,TGCGCCAGCAGCTTCGCCAGTTCCTACGAGCAGTACTTC
NA,TRBJ1-3,TRBV5-1,NA,CASSLEGGSGNTIYF,TGCGCCAGCAGCTTGGAAGGAGGGTCTGGAAACACCATATATTTT
NA,TRBJ1-4,TRBV19,NA,CASRDMGEKLFF,TGTGCCAGCCGGGACATGGGGGAAAAACTGTTTTTT
TRBD2,TRBJ2-3,TRBV6-4,NA,CASSEEAGATATQYF,TGTGCCAGCAGTGAGGAAGCGGGAGCGACTGCCACGCAGTATTTT
NA,TRBJ1-3,TRBV6-5,NA,CASRSSGAGGNTIYF,TGTGCCAGCAGGTCGTCGGGGGCCGGTGGAAACACCATATATTTT
NA,TRBJ2-1,TRBV13,NA,CASSPRGRRVDEQFF,TGTGCCAGCAGCCCTCGGGGTCGCAGGGTTGATGAGCAGTTCTTC
NA,TRBJ1-5,TRBV28,NA,CASSLTGSYQPQHF,TGTGCCAGCAGCTTAACAGGATCCTATCAGCCCCAGCATTTT